One TCR beta chain is described in this entry. The antigen is not known. Stated time point: cycle 4 day 1 (C4D1), after more than five weeks of nivolumab. Every patient was affected by relapse after autologous stem cell transplantation, while exposure to brentuximab vedotin was not uniform. The repertoire was sequenced with immunoSEQ multiplex PCR; TCRdb's copy has only in-frame clones and lacks some. The top ten clones hold about 18% of a sample with tens of thousands of clones, around 81% of them seen once. The data were taken from a study of PD-1 blockade in classical Hodgkin lymphoma. Study-level results: Baseline diversity was lower in partial responders and progressors than complete responders. Prior therapy or disease activity may underlie the repertoire differences, whose causes remain undefined. Diversity in CD4+ TCRs, unlike that measured in CD8+ TCRs, had risen significantly by C4D1.

The CDR3 consists of 14 residues. V lost 2 bases and J 4 bases, leaving 11 bases between the germline ends. Germline V gene sequence: CDR1 MNHNS, CDR2 SASEGT. The starting material was peripheral blood mononuclear cells (PBMCs), obtained before the fourth cycle of nivolumab. This sequence was found in a human donor with classical Hodgkin lymphoma. This chain uses TRBV6-1 with TRBJ1-1, with D perhaps TRBD1 (5 bases). The DNA for the CDR3 is TGTGCCAGCAGTGAACCAGGGTGGGTCACTGAAGCTTTCTTT. Its translation is CASSEPGWVTEAFF.